The clone carrying this T cell receptor beta chain has ten or more counts. No antigen is known for it. EMRA cells were CD45RA+CD27-, and effector memory cells CD45RA-CD27-. This sample is drawn from a study of naive and memory T cell subsets. Study conclusions and caveats: Findings for naive and memory subsets could not be checked against ground truth. From naive to CM, EM and EMRA, diversity decreased and Gini increased.

Trimming removed 0 bases from V and 8 bases from J; junction bases left unmatched: 7. Germline CDR1 reads SGHTA; CDR2 reads FQGNSA. This CDR3 is 14 amino acids long. Both TRBC1 and TRBC2 were covered by a beta constant-region primer of two equimolar oligonucleotides. Each CDR3 protein is one row after TCRdb ran MiXCR on the UMI-ligation and nested PCR reads. This sample carries fewer than 40,000 distinct CDR3 sequences, 13% of them seen once, and the ten largest clones take approximately 20%. The clonotype was recovered from a human donor in good health. V and J are TRBV7-2 and TRBJ2-7; 7 positions match TRBD2. Source material: effector memory CD4+ T cells from blood. As for subset: effector memory, CD45RA- CD27-. The DNA for the CDR3 is TGTGCCAGCAGCTTAGCGGGAGGGAGTTTGAAGCAGTACTTC. Translation gives CASSLAGGSLKQYF.